The 20 T cell receptor beta chains in this list originate from one sample, sequenced in a study of Ad26.COV2.S vaccination and SARS-CoV-2 variants. Treatment defined: about 20 received Ad26.COV2.S at low or high dose, single or two shots; about 5 received placebo; per-sample allocation not given. Sampling was done on day 63 after the first vaccine or placebo injection. Sequencing was performed with immunoSEQ multiplex PCR; in TCRdb, only in-frame clones are kept and a portion is missing. The sample contains about 440,000 clones, about 90% of which appear only once. Sequencing was performed on peripheral blood, taken in a trial of Ad26.COV2.S vaccine versus placebo. These receptors were taken from a person aged 18 to 59 who received the Ad26.COV2.S COVID-19 vaccine or a placebo.

Notes on this clone: The junction does not match germline at one end; this may be a read error. The chain employs TRBV6-1 and TRBJ2-1, with TRBD1 matching over 9 bases. Germline V gives CDR1 MNHNS, CDR2 SASEGT. CDR3 length equals 12 residues. The CDR3 loop is CASSEVGDRDFF. CDR3 nucleotides: TGTGCCAGCAGCGAAGTCGGGGACAGGGATTTCTTC.

This sequence joins TRBV27 and TRBJ1-1, with D possibly matching TRBD1 (5 bases). CDR1 MNHEY and CDR2 SMNVEV come from the germline V gene (reference sequence). The CDR3 extends over 13 amino acids. V lost 4 bases to trimming and J lost 3 bases, with 9 bases between them. The CDR3 nucleotides read TGTGCCAGCAGTTCCTCAGGGCACACTGAAGCTTTCTTT. Translation: CASSSSGHTEAFF.

The chain has TRBV27 and TRBJ1-2, with 7 bases that match TRBD1. Germline V gene lookup returns CDR1 MNHEY and CDR2 SMNVEV (reference sequence). Trimming removed 3 bases from V and 11 bases from J; junction bases left unmatched: 9. The CDR3 has 13 residues. The CDR3 DNA is TGTGCCAGCAGTTTTACCCGGACAGGAGGGTACACCTTC. Translated, it gives CASSFTRTGGYTF.

The chain is built from TRBV5-1 and TRBJ2-3; no clear D gene. The CDR3 runs 15 residues. Looked up from germline, CDR1 is SGHRS and CDR2 is YFSETQ. The V end was cut by 6 bases, the J end by 2 bases, with 16 bases between. The CDR3 here is CASTPLAADTDTQYF. CDR3 nucleotides: TGCGCCAGCACACCCCTCGCCGCAGACACAGATACGCAGTATTTT.

The gene calls are TRBV28 and TRBJ2-7; D call uncertain. Germline-derived CDR1 and CDR2 are MDHEN and SYDVKM. The CDR3 covers 13 residues. Trimming pared 9 bases from V and 2 bases from J, leaving 14 bases between. CDR3 sequence reads: CASRKTGTYEQYF. In DNA, the CDR3 is TGTGCCAGTAGAAAGACGGGCACCTACGAGCAGTACTTC.

This clone was observed once. The rearrangement joins TRBV28 to TRBJ1-4; 8 nucleotides match TRBD1. CDR3 length: 14 residues. The junction had 3 bases not matched to a gene; V was cut back by 5 bases and J by 4 bases. CDR1 and CDR2 (germline): MDHEN, SYDVKM. CDR3 region: CASSRQGYNEKLFF. DNA for the CDR3: TGTGCCAGCAGTCGACAGGGGTATAATGAAAAACTGTTTTTT.

The V and J genes are TRBV4-2 and TRBJ2-1; D unresolved. This CDR3 has 13 residues. The V end lost 0 bases, the J end lost 5 bases, and 5 bases lay between the germline ends. CDR1 is LGHNA and CDR2 is YNFKEQ in the germline V gene. The CDR3 sequence: CASSQESDNEQFF. The CDR3 bases are TGTGCCAGCAGCCAAGAGTCTGACAATGAGCAGTTCTTC.

This rearrangement joins TRBV28 to TRBJ2-2; no clear D gene. The V end lost 5 bases, the J end lost 0 bases, and 10 bases lay between the germline ends. Germline CDR1 is MDHEN and CDR2 is SYDVKM. The CDR3 is 15 amino acids. CDR3 residues: CASSPVGANTGELFF. The CDR3 DNA is TGTGCCAGCAGTCCAGTAGGCGCGAACACCGGGGAGCTGTTTTTT.

J is TRBJ2-1 and V is TRBV29-1; TRBD1 aligns across 10 bases. CDR1 and CDR2 (germline): SQVTM, ANQGSEA. J was trimmed by 5 bases and V by 5 bases; bases with no gene match: 6. This CDR3 comprises 14 residues. The CDR3 bases are TGCAGCGTTAAGACAGGGGGCACCAACAATGAGCAGTTCTTC. Amino acid sequence: CSVKTGGTNNEQFF.

The chain joins TRBV7-6 to TRBJ1-3; D is unclear. The CDR3 is made up of 15 amino acids. Germline CDR1 reads SGHVS; CDR2 reads FNYEAQ. Trimming shortened V by 6 bases and J by 4 bases, and 16 bases separated the two germline ends. CDR3 amino acids: CASSSLDLLGNTIYF. CDR3 in DNA: TGTGCCAGCAGTTCCCTGGACTTACTCGGAAACACCATATATTTT.

The chain combines TRBV5-4 with TRBJ2-7, with 7 bases aligning to TRBD2. This CDR3 has 14 residues. The J segment lost 0 bases and the V segment lost 0 bases, leaving 0 bases of the junction unmatched. Germline V gives CDR1 SGHNT, CDR2 YYREEE (reference sequence). This CDR3 is CASSLGGSSYEQYF. CDR3 bases: TGTGCCAGCAGCTTGGGCGGGAGCTCCTACGAGCAGTACTTC.

Here the CDR3 reads CASSLSGNEQFF. The CDR3 nucleotides read TGTGCCAGCAGCTTGAGCGGCAATGAGCAGTTCTTC. The chain employs TRBV5-6 and TRBJ2-1, with a possible D match to TRBD2 (5 bases). Trimming cost V 1 base and J 6 bases, with 5 bases left between them. CDR3 length: 12 amino acids. Germline CDR1 and CDR2: SGHDT and YYEEEE.

This clone came up a few times. This sequence joins TRBV6-2 or TRBV6-3 and TRBJ2-4; 7 nucleotides match TRBD2. The CDR3 consists of 14 residues. CDR1 MNHEY and CDR2 SVGEGT come from the germline V gene. The V and J ends lost 2 bases and 8 bases, in that order; junction bases with no gene match: 6. CDR3 residues: CASSYGMAGDIQYF. CDR3 DNA sequence: TGTGCCAGCAGTTACGGGATGGCGGGGGACATTCAGTACTTC.

The chain is built from TRBV3-1 (or the pseudogene TRBV3-2) and TRBJ2-1, with 13 bases identical to TRBD2. Germline CDR1 and CDR2: LGHDT and YNNKEL (reference sequence). V shed 4 bases and J 10 bases; nucleotides not matched to a gene: 7. This CDR3 spans 15 amino acids. The CDR3 bases are TGTGCCAGCAGCCCTACTAGCGGGAGGGCCCTGGAGCAGTTCTTC. As protein: CASSPTSGRALEQFF.

The count of this clone is one. This chain connects TRBV9 to TRBJ2-6; D uncertain. The germline CDR1 and CDR2 sequences are SGDLS and YYNGEE. The CDR3 has 15 amino acids. V lost 0 bases and J lost 1, with 5 bases in between. In nucleotides, the CDR3 is TGTGCCAGCAGCGTAGATGGTTCTGGGGCCAACGTCCTGACTTTC. Protein sequence: CASSVDGSGANVLTF.

The chain combines TRBV9 with TRBJ2-6; D unresolved. Trimming pared 2 bases from V and 0 bases from J, leaving 6 bases between. Germline assignment: CDR1 SGDLS and CDR2 YYNGEE. The CDR3 has 15 amino acids. DNA of the CDR3: TGTGCCAGCAGCGTCAAAGCCTCTGGGGCCAACGTCCTGACTTTC. This sequence encodes CASSVKASGANVLTF.

This clone has a single count. The chain recombines TRBV6-1 with TRBJ2-1; D unresolved. This CDR3 is 14 amino acids long. Per germline, CDR1 MNHNS and CDR2 SASEGT. The V end lost 3 bases, the J end lost 4 bases, and 10 bases lay between the germline ends. DNA for the CDR3: TGTGCCAGCAGTGAGGCACGGGCTTACAATGAGCAGTTCTTC. This translates into CASSEARAYNEQFF.

The rearrangement joins TRBV6-2 or TRBV6-3 to TRBJ2-5; D is uncertain. The V gene lost 2 bases and the J gene lost 4 bases, with 17 bases spanning the gap. CDR1 and CDR2 (germline): MNHEY, SVGEGT. The CDR3 length is 16 residues. The CDR3 nucleotides read TGTGCCAGCAGTTACCCCATTCGGGCCCGTCGAGAGACCCAGTACTTC. It yields the protein CASSYPIRARRETQYF.

This sequence joins TRBV4-2 and TRBJ1-4; D possibly corresponds to TRBD1 (5 bases). Germline CDR1 and CDR2: LGHNA and YNFKEQ. CDR3 length: 16 amino acids. The V end lost 0 bases, the J end lost 1 base, and 9 bases lay between the germline ends. In DNA, the CDR3 is TGTGCCAGCAGCCAAGATTGGGGGGAAACTAATGAAAAACTGTTTTTT. This codes for CASSQDWGETNEKLFF.

This chain links TRBV7-3 with TRBJ2-7; 9 bases are a match to TRBD2. CDR3 length: 15 amino acids. Trimming removed 1 base from V and 6 bases from J; junction bases left unmatched: 7. Germline V gene lookup returns CDR1 SGHTA and CDR2 FQGTGA. The CDR3 protein is CASSLKSREGGEQYF. In DNA, the CDR3 is TGTGCCAGCAGCTTAAAATCGCGGGAGGGCGGCGAGCAGTACTTC.